Each of the 19 T cell receptor beta chains below was sequenced from the same sample in a study of T cell responses to AZD1222 COVID-19 vaccine. Method: immunoSEQ multiplex PCR; TCRdb's copy keeps in-frame clones and lacks some. The sample holds under 170,000 clones, roughly 90% seen once. This sample comprised peripheral blood, obtained 28 days after the second AZD1222 dose. The receptors were sampled from an adult who received the AZD1222 COVID-19 vaccine.

This chain joins TRBV29-1 and TRBJ1-1, with a tentative D call TRBD1 (5 bases). The CDR3 loop spans 15 amino acids. V was pared by 1 base and J by 1 base, with 13 bases between. Germline CDR1 SQVTM, CDR2 ANQGSEA. The CDR3 nucleotides read TGCAGCGTTGAAGGGGGCAGGGCCGCGAACACTGAAGCTTTCTTT. It is translated as CSVEGGRAANTEAFF.

The chain couples TRBV20-1 to TRBJ1-1, with a weak D call TRBD1 (6 bases). This CDR3 is 11 amino acids long. Germline CDR1 and CDR2: DFQATT and SNEGSKA (reference sequence). The chain's CDR3 is CSARGRTEAFF. CDR3 in DNA: TGCAGCGCCAGGGGTCGCACTGAAGCTTTCTTT.

This sequence joins TRBV30 and TRBJ1-2; TRBD1 is a possible D gene (6 bases). The CDR3 runs to 14 residues. Looked up from germline, CDR1 is GTSNPN and CDR2 is SVGIG (reference sequence). Trimming pared 8 bases from V and 2 bases from J, leaving 18 bases between. The CDR3 reads CARMGGQRNYGYTF. The CDR3, as DNA: TGTGCCCGAATGGGGGGGCAAAGAAACTATGGCTACACCTTC.

The rearrangement links TRBV6-5 to TRBJ1-2; unclear D gene. The V gene lost 7 bases and the J gene lost 7 bases, with 16 bases spanning the gap. CDR3 length: 13 amino acids. The V gene's germline CDR1 is MNHEY and CDR2 SVGAGI. CDR3 residues: CASKPPALPGYTF. CDR3 DNA sequence: TGTGCCAGCAAACCTCCTGCTCTCCCTGGCTACACCTTC.

The rearrangement uses TRBV28 and TRBJ1-5, with 7 bases fitting TRBD1. V lost 6 bases, J lost 0 bases, and 5 bases stayed unmatched. CDR3 length: 15 amino acids. CDR1 and CDR2 (germline): MDHEN, SYDVKM. CDR3 coding DNA: TGTGCCAGCAGCCGCCAGGGGGATAGCAATCAGCCCCAGCATTTT. Amino acid sequence: CASSRQGDSNQPQHF. The complete variable domain, with remaining parts taken from reference TRBV28 and TRBJ1-5, reads DVKVTQSSRYLVKRTGEKVFLECVQDMDHENMFWYRQDPGLGLRLIYFSYDVKMKEKGDIPEGYSVSREKKERFSLILESASTNQTSMYLCASSRQGDSNQPQHFGDGTRLSIL.

This chain joins TRBV29-1 and TRBJ1-4; D gene unclear. The CDR3 totals 13 residues. In germline, CDR1 is SQVTM, CDR2 ANQGSEA. Trimming left V 4 bases short and J 5 bases short, with 11 bases between. The CDR3 protein is CSVGRGPNEKLFF. DNA for the CDR3: TGCAGCGTTGGTCGAGGGCCAAATGAAAAACTGTTTTTT.

The CDR3 region is CASSRRDRPYEKLFF. CDR3 bases: TGTGCCAGCAGCCGGAGAGACAGGCCATATGAAAAACTGTTTTTT. V is TRBV5-4 and J is TRBJ1-4; D may be TRBD1 (6 bases). The V end lost 4 bases, the J end lost 6 bases, and 16 bases lay between the germline ends. Per the germline V gene, CDR1 is SGHNT and CDR2 is YYREEE (reference sequence). The length of the CDR3 is 15 residues.

Comment on this clone: The sample holds other DNA sequences that translate to the same CDR3. This sequence joins TRBV6-5 and TRBJ2-7; tentatively, D is TRBD1 (6 bases). The V gene's germline CDR1 is MNHEY and CDR2 SVGAGI. The CDR3 consists of 12 residues. V lost 5 bases and J 3 bases, leaving 8 bases between the germline ends. The CDR3 DNA reads as TGTGCCAGCAGTCCGACAGGCTACGAGCAGTACTTC. This sequence encodes CASSPTGYEQYF.

The chain uses TRBV9 and TRBJ2-1; tentatively, D is TRBD1 or TRBD2 (5 bases each). Trimming pared 3 bases from V and 2 bases from J, leaving 15 bases between. CDR3 length: 16 residues. Germline lookup yields CDR1 SGDLS and CDR2 YYNGEE. The CDR3 reads CASSEGWDGTYNEQFF. The CDR3 nucleotides read TGTGCCAGCAGCGAGGGGTGGGACGGTACCTACAATGAGCAGTTCTTC.

This clone has just a few counts. The chain uses TRBV27 and TRBJ2-7; D gene ambiguous. Looked up from germline, CDR1 is MNHEY and CDR2 is SMNVEV (reference sequence). V lost 6 bases and J lost 3, with 6 bases in between. The CDR3 contains 11 residues. The chain's CDR3 is CASSQNYEQYF. The CDR3, as DNA: TGTGCCAGCAGCCAGAACTACGAGCAGTACTTC.

The genes are TRBV7-2 and TRBJ2-7; D is unclear. The CDR3 covers 13 residues. Germline-derived CDR1 and CDR2 are SGHTA and FQGNSA. V was pared by 4 bases and J by 5 bases, with 12 bases between. CDR3 bases: TGTGCCAGCAGCTCTGACATTGGCGACGAGCAGTACTTC. Its translation: CASSSDIGDEQYF.

V gene TRBV2 combines with J gene TRBJ2-3; D is unresolved. V gave up 4 bases and J gave up 8 bases, with 13 bases separating them. The germline V gene encodes CDR1 SNHLY and CDR2 FYNNEI. The CDR3 is 13 amino acids. CDR3 protein: CASSVTDVGTQYF. CDR3 in DNA: TGTGCCAGCAGTGTCACCGATGTGGGTACGCAGTATTTT.

The gene calls are TRBV5-1 and TRBJ1-1; weak D call: TRBD1 (5 bases). The germline V gene encodes CDR1 SGHRS and CDR2 YFSETQ. The CDR3 is 15 residues long. Between the trimmed V and J ends, which lost 0 bases and 4 bases, there was a span of 13 bases. CDR3 bases: TGCGCCAGCAGCTTGGTCACGGGGACGGTCACTGAAGCTTTCTTT. Its protein product is CASSLVTGTVTEAFF.

The V call is TRBV11-2, the J call TRBJ2-7; 8 positions match TRBD1. V shed 5 bases and J 1 base; nucleotides not matched to a gene: 19. There are 19 residues in the CDR3. The germline CDR1 and CDR2 sequences are SGHAT and FQNNGV. The CDR3 loop reads CASSPQGIIGQGNSYEQYF. As DNA, the CDR3 is TGTGCCAGCAGCCCCCAAGGGATTATAGGACAGGGAAATTCCTACGAGCAGTACTTC. The variable domain in full, completed from reference TRBV11-2 and TRBJ2-7, reads EAGVAQSPRYKIIEKRQSVAFWCNPISGHATLYWYQQILGQGPKLLIQFQNNGVVDDSQLPKDRFSAERLKGVDSTLKIQPAKLEDSAVYLCASSPQGIIGQGNSYEQYFGPGTRLTVT.

The chain couples TRBV18 to TRBJ2-3; 8 nucleotides agree with TRBD2. The V gene end was trimmed by 3 bases and the J gene end by 2 bases; junction bases not matched to a gene: 7. The length of the CDR3 is 16 residues. Per the germline V gene, CDR1 is KGHSH and CDR2 is LQKENI. Here the CDR3 reads CASSPSASGYTDTQYF. In DNA form, the CDR3 reads TGTGCCAGCTCACCTTCGGCTAGCGGGTACACAGATACGCAGTATTTT.

J is TRBJ2-7 and V is TRBV6-2 or TRBV6-3; D might be TRBD2 (7 bases). The CDR3 loop spans 13 amino acids. The germline V gene has CDR1 MNHEY and CDR2 SVGEGT. Trimming removed 6 bases from V and 7 bases from J, with 16 bases in between. The CDR3 protein is CASSSGEGGEQYF. In DNA, the CDR3 is TGTGCCAGCAGCTCTGGAGAGGGGGGGGAGCAGTACTTC.

J is TRBJ2-7 and V is TRBV5-1; 10 bases match TRBD1. This CDR3 is built from 21 residues. Germline V gene sequence: CDR1 SGHRS, CDR2 YFSETQ. Trimming cost V 0 bases and J 3 bases; bases outside gene matches: 21. CDR3: CASSLVGTGVGLDTTNYEQYF. The CDR3 DNA is TGCGCCAGCAGCTTGGTAGGGACAGGGGTAGGGCTAGACACTACTAACTACGAGCAGTACTTC.

V usage is TRBV7-3 and J usage is TRBJ2-1, with TRBD1 identical over 8 bases. This CDR3 has 14 residues. With V trimmed by 6 bases and J by 5 bases, 6 bases remained unmatched. From germline, CDR1 is SGHTA and CDR2 FQGTGA. The CDR3 sequence is CASSKDRGHNEQFF. The CDR3 DNA follows: TGTGCCAGCAGTAAAGACAGGGGCCACAATGAGCAGTTCTTC.

This clone was seen once. The genes are TRBV7-9 and TRBJ2-3; D is perhaps TRBD1 (5 bases). V was shortened by 7 bases and J by 2 bases, with 13 bases between the two germline ends. Germline V gene data show CDR1 as SEHNR and CDR2 as FQNEAQ (reference sequence). The CDR3 is made up of 14 amino acids. The CDR3 DNA sequence: TGTGCCAGCATCAGGCAGGGATTCACAGATACGCAGTATTTT. Translation: CASIRQGFTDTQYF.